The clone carrying this TCR beta chain was seen at least ten times. Its antigen is not identified. MiXCR, run by TCRdb on the 5' RACE reads, gives a single entry per CDR3 protein. The top ten clones hold around 19% of a sample with approximately 240,000 distinct CDR3 sequences, 3.6% of them seen once. The record originates from a study of T cells after yellow fever vaccination. Study-level background: The fractions with low cell numbers were processed using SMART-Seq v4 Ultra Low Input.

Whole-study results and caveats: The bulk population could contribute abundant contaminating clonotypes to FACS-sorted repertoires.

Germline V gene sequence: CDR1 SGHKS, CDR2 YYEKEE (reference sequence). The CDR3 runs to 16 residues. V trimming: 3 bases; J trimming: 9 bases; junction bases outside the gene matches: 14. Sequencing was performed on PBMCs, taken 15 days after the yellow fever booster vaccination. The rearrangement uses TRBV5-5 and TRBJ1-3; 8 bases are shared with TRBD1. This receptor was obtained from a man younger than 35 who received the YFV17D yellow fever vaccine. The CDR3 DNA is TGTGCCAGCAGCTCCTACGATGGACAGGGAAGAAGCACCATATATTTT. Amino acid sequence: CASSSYDGQGRSTIYF.